There are many counts of the clone carrying this TCR beta chain. Its target is unknown. V was shortened by 7 bases and J by 0 bases, with 13 bases between the two germline ends. Germline CDR1 is SGHRS and CDR2 is YFSETQ. The CDR3 spans 14 residues. The data were taken from a study of regulatory T cells in long-lasting Graves disease. Study observations and caveats: Preferential use of TRBV28, TRBJ1-2 and TRBJ2-5 was seen in persistent disease.

Arm-PCR of CDR3 regions and iRepertoire HTBI primers were the basis on which TCR beta libraries were built. TCRdb redid the calling of the multiplex PCR reads with MiXCR, one entry per CDR3 protein. The data show under 450,000 distinct CDR3 sequences, 20% to 25% seen once. Stated time point: persistent/refractory GD, antithyroid drugs over 5 years with positive TRAb. Preparation of the TCR library used RNA extracted from PBMCs. Graves' disease diagnosis was established per American Thyroid Association guidelines. Sequenced material: peripheral blood mononuclear cells (PBMCs), taken when the disease was refractory, from a patient treated with antithyroid drugs. V and J are TRBV5-1 and TRBJ1-1; D gene unclear. This receptor was identified in a woman between 40 and 55 years old with Graves disease. CDR3 bases: TGCGCCAGCGCCTCTGCGCAGCTGAACACTGAAGCTTTCTTT. Residues: CASASAQLNTEAFF.